This T cell receptor beta chain emerged from a study of OX40 agonist ivuxolimab in advanced cancers. At the level of the study: Eligibility admitted prior anti-PD-1, anti-PD-L1 or anti-CTLA-4 therapy; approximately 40% had some. The study reported partial responses in three patients: one hepatocellular carcinoma, two cutaneous melanoma.

The timepoints at which blood was sampled were baseline, cycle 4 day 1, and cycle 7 day 1. CDR3 size: 13 residues. Germline values: CDR1 SGHNT, CDR2 YYREEE (reference sequence). V lost 4 bases to trimming and J lost 7 bases, with 15 bases between them. Assay: immunoSEQ multiplex PCR; the TCRdb copy retains only in-frame clones and omits some. The sample carries tens of thousands of clones, about 86% recorded once. The material sequenced was CD4+ or CD8+ T cells sorted from blood, taken in a trial of the OX40 agonist ivuxolimab. This rearrangement joins TRBV5-4 to TRBJ2-7; D call uncertain. The clonotype was recovered from an adult with an advanced solid tumor such as melanoma, head and neck, liver or kidney cancer. The CDR3 sequence is CASSLDPPREQYF. The CDR3 DNA reads as TGTGCCAGCAGCCTGGACCCTCCGAGGGAGCAGTACTTC. Drawing the rest from reference TRBV5-4 and TRBJ2-7, the complete variable domain is ETGVTQSPTHLIKTRGQQVTLRCSSQSGHNTVSWYQQALGQGPQFIFQYYREEENGRGNFPPRFSGLQFPNYSSELNVNALELDDSALYLCASSLDPPREQYFGPGTRLTVT.